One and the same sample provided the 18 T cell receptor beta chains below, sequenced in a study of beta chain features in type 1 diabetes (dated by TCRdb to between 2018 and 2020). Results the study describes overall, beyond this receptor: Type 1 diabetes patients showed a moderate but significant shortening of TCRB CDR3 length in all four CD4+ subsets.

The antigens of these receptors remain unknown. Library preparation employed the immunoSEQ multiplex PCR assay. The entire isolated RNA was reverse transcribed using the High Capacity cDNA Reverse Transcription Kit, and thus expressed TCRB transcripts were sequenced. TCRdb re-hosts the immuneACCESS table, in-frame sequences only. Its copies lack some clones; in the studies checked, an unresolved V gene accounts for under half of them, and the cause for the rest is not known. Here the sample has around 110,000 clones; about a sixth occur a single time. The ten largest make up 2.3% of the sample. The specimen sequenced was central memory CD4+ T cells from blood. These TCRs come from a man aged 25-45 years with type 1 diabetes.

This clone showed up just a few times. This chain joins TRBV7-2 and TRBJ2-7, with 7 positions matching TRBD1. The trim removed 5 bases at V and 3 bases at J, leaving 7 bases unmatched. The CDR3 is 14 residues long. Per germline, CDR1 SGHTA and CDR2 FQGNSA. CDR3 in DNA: TGTGCCAGCAGCCAGGGACAGTTTGGCTACGAGCAGTACTTC. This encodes CASSQGQFGYEQYF.

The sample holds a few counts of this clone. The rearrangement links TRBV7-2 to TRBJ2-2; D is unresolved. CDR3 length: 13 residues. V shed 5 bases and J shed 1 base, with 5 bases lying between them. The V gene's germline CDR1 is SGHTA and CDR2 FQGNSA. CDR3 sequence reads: CASSRMNTGELFF. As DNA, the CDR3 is TGTGCCAGCAGCCGCATGAACACCGGGGAGCTGTTTTTT. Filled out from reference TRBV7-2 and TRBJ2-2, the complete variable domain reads GAGVSQSPSNKVTEKGKDVELRCDPISGHTALYWYRQSLGQGLEFLIYFQGNSAPDKSGLPSDRFSAERTGGSVSTLTIQRTQQEDSAVYLCASSRMNTGELFFGEGSRLTVL.

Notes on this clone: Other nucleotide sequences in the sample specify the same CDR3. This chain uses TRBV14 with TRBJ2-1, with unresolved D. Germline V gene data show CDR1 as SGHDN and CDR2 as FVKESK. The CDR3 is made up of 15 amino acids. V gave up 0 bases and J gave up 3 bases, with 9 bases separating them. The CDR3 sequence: CASSQDRAYYNEQFF. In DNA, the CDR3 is TGTGCCAGCAGCCAAGATAGAGCCTACTACAATGAGCAGTTCTTC.

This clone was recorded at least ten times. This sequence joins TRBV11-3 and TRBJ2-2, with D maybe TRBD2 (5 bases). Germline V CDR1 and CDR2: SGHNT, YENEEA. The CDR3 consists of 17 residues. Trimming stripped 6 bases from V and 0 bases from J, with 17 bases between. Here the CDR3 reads CASSLRAAVPNTGELFF. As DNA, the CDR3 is TGTGCCAGCAGTCTAAGAGCGGCGGTCCCGAACACCGGGGAGCTGTTTTTT.

The CDR3 is CASTRVGGNQPQHF. In DNA form, the CDR3 reads TGTGCCAGCACGAGGGTTGGAGGCAATCAGCCCCAGCATTTT. The rearrangement links TRBV2 to TRBJ1-5; D remains ambiguous. The CDR3 length is 14 residues. Trimming stripped 7 bases from V and 2 bases from J, with 12 bases between. Germline CDR1 is SNHLY and CDR2 is FYNNEI.

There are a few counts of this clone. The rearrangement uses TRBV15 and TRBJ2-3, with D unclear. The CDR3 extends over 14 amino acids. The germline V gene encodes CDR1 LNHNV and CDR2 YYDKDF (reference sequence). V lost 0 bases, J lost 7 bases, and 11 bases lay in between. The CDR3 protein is CATSRDWAWNTQYF. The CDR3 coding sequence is TGTGCCACCAGCAGAGATTGGGCGTGGAATACGCAGTATTTT. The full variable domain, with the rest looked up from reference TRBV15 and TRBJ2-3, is DAMVIQNPRYQVTQFGKPVTLSCSQTLNHNVMYWYQQKSSQAPKLLFHYYDKDFNNEADTPDNFQSRRPNTSFCFLDIRSPGLGDTAMYLCATSRDWAWNTQYFGPGTRLTVL.

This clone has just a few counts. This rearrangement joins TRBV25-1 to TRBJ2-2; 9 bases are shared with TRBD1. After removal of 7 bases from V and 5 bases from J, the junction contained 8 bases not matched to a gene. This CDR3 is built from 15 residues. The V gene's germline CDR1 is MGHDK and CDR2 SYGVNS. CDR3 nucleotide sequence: TGTGCCAGCACTGGGAGAGACAGGGGGACCGGGGAGCTGTTTTTT. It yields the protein CASTGRDRGTGELFF.

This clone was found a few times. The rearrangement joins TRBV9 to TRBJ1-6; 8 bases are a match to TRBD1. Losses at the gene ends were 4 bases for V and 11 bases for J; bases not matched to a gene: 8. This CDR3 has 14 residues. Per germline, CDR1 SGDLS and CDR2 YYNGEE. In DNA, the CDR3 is TGTGCCAGCAGCACCGGGACAGGAGTGCCACCCCTCCACTTT. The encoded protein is CASSTGTGVPPLHF. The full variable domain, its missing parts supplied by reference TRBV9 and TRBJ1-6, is DSGVTQTPKHLITATGQRVTLRCSPRSGDLSVYWYQQSLDQGLQFLIQYYNGEERAKGNILERFSAQQFPDLHSELNLSSLELGDSALYFCASSTGTGVPPLHFGNGTRLTVT.

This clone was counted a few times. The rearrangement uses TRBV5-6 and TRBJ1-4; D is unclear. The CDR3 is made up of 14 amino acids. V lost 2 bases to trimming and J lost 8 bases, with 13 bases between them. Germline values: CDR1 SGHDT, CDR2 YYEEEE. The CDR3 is CASSFARRSEKLFF. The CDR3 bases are TGTGCCAGCAGCTTCGCCAGGAGGTCGGAAAAACTGTTTTTT.

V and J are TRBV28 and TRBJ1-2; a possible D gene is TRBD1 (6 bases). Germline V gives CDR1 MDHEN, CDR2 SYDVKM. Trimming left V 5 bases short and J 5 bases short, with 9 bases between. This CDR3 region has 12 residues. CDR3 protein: CASSQQGYGYTF. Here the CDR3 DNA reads TGTGCCAGCAGTCAACAGGGATATGGCTACACCTTC.

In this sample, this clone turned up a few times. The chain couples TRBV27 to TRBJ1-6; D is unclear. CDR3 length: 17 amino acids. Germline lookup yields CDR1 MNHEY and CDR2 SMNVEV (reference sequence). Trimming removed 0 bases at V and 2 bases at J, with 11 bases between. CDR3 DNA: TGTGCCAGCAGTTTATCGGAGGGAACTACCTATAATTCACCCCTCCACTTT. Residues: CASSLSEGTTYNSPLHF.

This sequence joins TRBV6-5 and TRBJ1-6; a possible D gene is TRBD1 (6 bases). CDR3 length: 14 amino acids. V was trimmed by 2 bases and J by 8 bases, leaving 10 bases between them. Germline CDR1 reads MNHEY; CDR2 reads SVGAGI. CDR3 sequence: CASSYEAGDSPLHF. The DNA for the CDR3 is TGTGCCAGCAGTTACGAGGCAGGGGATTCACCCCTCCACTTT.

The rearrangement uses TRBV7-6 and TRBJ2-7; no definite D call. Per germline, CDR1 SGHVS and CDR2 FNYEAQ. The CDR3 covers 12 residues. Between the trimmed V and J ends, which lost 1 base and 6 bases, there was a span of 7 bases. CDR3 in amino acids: CASSLVKTEQYF. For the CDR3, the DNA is TGTGCCAGCAGCTTAGTGAAAACCGAGCAGTACTTC.

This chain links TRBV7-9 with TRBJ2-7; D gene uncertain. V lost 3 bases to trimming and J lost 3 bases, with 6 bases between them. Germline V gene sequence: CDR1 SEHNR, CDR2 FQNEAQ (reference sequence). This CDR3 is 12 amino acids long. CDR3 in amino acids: CASSFSNYEQYF. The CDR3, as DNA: TGTGCCAGCAGCTTCAGCAACTACGAGCAGTACTTC. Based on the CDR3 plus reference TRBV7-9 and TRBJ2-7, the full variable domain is DTGVSQNPRHKITKRGQNVTFRCDPISEHNRLYWYRQTLGQGPEFLTYFQNEAQLEKSRLLSDRFSAERPKGSFSTLEIQRTEQGDSAMYLCASSFSNYEQYFGPGTRLTVT.

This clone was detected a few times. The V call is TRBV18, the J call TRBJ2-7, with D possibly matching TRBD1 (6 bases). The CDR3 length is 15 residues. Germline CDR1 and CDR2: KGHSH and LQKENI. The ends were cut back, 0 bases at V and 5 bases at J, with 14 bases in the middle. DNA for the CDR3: TGTGCCAGCTCACCACCGTCAGGGGTTAAAAACGAGCAGTACTTC. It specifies CASSPPSGVKNEQYF.

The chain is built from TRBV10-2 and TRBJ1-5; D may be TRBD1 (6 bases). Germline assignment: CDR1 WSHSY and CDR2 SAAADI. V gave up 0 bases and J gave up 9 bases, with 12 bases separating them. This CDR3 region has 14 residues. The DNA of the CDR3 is TGCGCCAGCAGTGAGTCGTCGGGGACAACGCCCCAGCATTTT. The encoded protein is CASSESSGTTPQHF.

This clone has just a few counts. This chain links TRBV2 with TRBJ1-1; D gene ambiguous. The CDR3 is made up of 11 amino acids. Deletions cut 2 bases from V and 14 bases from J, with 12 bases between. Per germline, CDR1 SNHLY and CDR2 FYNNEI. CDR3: CASSERPFRFF. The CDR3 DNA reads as TGTGCCAGCAGTGAACGTCCGTTTCGGTTCTTT.

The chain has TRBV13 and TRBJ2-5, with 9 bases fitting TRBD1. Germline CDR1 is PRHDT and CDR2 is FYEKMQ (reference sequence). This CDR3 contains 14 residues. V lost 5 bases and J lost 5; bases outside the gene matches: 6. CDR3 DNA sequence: TGTGCCAGCAGCGGGGACAGGGTAGGGGAGACCCAGTACTTC. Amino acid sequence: CASSGDRVGETQYF.